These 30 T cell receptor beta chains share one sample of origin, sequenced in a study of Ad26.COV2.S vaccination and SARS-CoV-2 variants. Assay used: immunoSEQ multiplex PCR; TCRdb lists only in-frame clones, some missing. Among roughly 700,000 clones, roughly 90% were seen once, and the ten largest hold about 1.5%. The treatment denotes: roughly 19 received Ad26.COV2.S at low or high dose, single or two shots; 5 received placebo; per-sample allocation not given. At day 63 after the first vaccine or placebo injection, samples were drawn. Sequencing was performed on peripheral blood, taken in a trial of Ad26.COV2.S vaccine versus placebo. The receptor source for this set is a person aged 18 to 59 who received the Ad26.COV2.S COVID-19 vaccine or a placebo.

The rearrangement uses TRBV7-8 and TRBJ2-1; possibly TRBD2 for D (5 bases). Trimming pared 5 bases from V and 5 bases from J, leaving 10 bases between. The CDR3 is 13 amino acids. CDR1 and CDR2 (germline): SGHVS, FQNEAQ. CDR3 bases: TGTGCCAGCAGCAGGACGACTAACAATGAGCAGTTCTTC. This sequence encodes CASSRTTNNEQFF.

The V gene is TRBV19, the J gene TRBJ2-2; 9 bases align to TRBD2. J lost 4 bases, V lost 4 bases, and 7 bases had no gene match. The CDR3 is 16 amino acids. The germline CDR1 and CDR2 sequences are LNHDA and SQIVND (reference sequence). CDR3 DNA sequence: TGTGCCAGTAGTAGCGGGAGGGCCCGGAGCACCGGGGAGCTGTTTTTT. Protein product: CASSSGRARSTGELFF.

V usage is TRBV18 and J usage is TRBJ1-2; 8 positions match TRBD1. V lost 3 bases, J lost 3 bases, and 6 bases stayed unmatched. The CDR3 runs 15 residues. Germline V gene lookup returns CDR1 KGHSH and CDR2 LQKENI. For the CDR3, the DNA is TGTGCCAGCTCACCCAAGACAGGGGCGTACTATGGCTACACCTTC. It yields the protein CASSPKTGAYYGYTF.

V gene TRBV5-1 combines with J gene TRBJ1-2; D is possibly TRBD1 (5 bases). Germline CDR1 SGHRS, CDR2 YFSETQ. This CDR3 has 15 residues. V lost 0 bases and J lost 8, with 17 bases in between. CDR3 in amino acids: CASSLDGGAERGYTF. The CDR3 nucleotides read TGCGCCAGCAGCTTGGACGGCGGGGCTGAGAGGGGCTACACCTTC.

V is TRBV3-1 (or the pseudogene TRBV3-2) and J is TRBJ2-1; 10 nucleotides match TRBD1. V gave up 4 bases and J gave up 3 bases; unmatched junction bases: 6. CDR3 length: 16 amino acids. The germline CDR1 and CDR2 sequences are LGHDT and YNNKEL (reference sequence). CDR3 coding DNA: TGTGCCAGCAGCCTACGGACAGGGGGGGACTACAATGAGCAGTTCTTC. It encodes CASSLRTGGDYNEQFF.

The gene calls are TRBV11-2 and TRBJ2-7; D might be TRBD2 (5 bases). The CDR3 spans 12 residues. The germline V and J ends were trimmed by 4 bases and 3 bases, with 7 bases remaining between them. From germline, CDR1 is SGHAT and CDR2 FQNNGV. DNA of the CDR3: TGTGCCAGCAGCTCCGGAGGCTACGAGCAGTACTTC. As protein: CASSSGGYEQYF.

Here the CDR3 reads CASSYTGGTGELFF. The CDR3 DNA is TGTGCCAGCAGTTACACGGGGGGGACCGGGGAGCTGTTTTTT. The chain carries TRBV6-5 and TRBJ2-2, with 8 nucleotides matching TRBD2. CDR1 MNHEY and CDR2 SVGAGI come from the germline V gene. The CDR3 extends over 14 amino acids. The junction had 1 base not matched to a gene; V was cut back by 2 bases and J by 5 bases.

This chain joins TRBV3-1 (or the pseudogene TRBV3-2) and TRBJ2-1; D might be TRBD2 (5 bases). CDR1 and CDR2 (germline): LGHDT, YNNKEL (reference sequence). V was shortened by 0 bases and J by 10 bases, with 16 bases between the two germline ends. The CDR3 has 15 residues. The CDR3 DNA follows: TGTGCCAGCAGCCAAGATCGGCTAGCCCTTAAGGAGCAGTTCTTC. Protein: CASSQDRLALKEQFF.

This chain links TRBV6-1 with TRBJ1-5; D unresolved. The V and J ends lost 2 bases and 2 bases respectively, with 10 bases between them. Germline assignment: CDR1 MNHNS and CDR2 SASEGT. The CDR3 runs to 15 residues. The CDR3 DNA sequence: TGTGCCAGCAGTGAACAGGCATCTGGCAATCAGCCCCAGCATTTT. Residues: CASSEQASGNQPQHF.

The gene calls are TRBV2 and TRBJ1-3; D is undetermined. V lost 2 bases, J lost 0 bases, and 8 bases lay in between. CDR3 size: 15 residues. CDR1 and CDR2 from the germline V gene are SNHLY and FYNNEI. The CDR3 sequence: CASSESLSSGNTIYF. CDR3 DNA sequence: TGTGCCAGCAGTGAATCCTTATCCTCTGGAAACACCATATATTTT.

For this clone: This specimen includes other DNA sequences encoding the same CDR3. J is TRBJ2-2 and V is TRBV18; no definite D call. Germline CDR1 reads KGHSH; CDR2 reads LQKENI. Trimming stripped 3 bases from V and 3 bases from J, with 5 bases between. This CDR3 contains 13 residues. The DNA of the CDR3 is TGTGCCAGCTCACCTCGGGACACCGGGGAGCTGTTTTTT. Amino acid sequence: CASSPRDTGELFF.

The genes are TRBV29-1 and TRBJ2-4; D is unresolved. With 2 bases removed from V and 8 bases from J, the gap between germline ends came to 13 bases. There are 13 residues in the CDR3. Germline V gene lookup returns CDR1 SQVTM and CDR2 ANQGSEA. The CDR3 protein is CSVEQDAEDIQYF. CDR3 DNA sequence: TGCAGCGTTGAACAGGACGCAGAGGACATTCAGTACTTC. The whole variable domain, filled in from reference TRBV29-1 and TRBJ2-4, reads SAVISQKPSRDICQRGTSLTIQCQVDSQVTMMFWYRQQPGQSLTLIATANQGSEATYESGFVIDKFPISRPNLTFSTLTVSNMSPEDSSIYLCSVEQDAEDIQYFGAGTRLSVL.

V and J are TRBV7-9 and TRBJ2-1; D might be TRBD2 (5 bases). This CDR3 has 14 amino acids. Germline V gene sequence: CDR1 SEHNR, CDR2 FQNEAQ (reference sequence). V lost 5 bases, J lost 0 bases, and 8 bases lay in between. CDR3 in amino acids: CASSLRDSYNEQFF. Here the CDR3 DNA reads TGTGCCAGCAGCCTCCGGGACTCCTACAATGAGCAGTTCTTC.

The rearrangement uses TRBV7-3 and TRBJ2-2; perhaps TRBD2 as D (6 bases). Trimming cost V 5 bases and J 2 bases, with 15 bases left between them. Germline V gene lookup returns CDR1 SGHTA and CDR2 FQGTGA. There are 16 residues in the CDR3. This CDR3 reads CASSPLRDLNTGELFF. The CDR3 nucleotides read TGTGCCAGCAGCCCGCTCCGGGACTTAAACACCGGGGAGCTGTTTTTT. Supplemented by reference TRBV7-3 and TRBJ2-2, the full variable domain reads GAGVSQTPSNKVTEKGKYVELRCDPISGHTALYWYRQSLGQGPEFLIYFQGTGAADDSGLPNDRFFAVRPEGSVSTLKIQRTERGDSAVYLCASSPLRDLNTGELFFGEGSRLTVL.

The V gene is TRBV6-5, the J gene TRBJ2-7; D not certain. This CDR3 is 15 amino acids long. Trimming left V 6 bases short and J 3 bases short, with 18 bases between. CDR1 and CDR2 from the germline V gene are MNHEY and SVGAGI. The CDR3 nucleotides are TGTGCCAGCAGCTCTCCCCCCAACGGCTTCTACGAGCAGTACTTC. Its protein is CASSSPPNGFYEQYF.

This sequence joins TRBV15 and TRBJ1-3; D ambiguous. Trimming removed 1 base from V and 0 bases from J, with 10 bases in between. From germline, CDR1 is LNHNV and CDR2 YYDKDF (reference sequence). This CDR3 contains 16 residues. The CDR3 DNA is TGTGCCACCAGCAGAGTGCAAGGATTCTCTGGAAACACCATATATTTT. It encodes CATSRVQGFSGNTIYF.

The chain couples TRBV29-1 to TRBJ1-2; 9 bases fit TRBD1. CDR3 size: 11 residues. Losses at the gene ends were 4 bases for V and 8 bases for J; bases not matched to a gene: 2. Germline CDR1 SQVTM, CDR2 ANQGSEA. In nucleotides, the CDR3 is TGCAGCGTTGGACAGGGGGACGGCTACACCTTC. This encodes CSVGQGDGYTF.

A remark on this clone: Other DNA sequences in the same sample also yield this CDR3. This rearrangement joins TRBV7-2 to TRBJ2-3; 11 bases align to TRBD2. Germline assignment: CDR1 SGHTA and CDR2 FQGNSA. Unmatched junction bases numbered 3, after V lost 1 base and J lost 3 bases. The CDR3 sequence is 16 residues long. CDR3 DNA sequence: TGTGCCAGCAGCTTAGGTACTAGCGGGGGTACAGATACGCAGTATTTT. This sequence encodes CASSLGTSGGTDTQYF.

The chain's CDR3 is CASSTRVTNTGELFF. CDR3 nucleotides: TGTGCCAGCTCGACAAGGGTTACGAACACCGGGGAGCTGTTTTTT. This chain uses TRBV6-5 with TRBJ2-2; D ambiguous. The germline CDR1 and CDR2 sequences are MNHEY and SVGAGI. Trimming left V 8 bases short and J 0 bases short, with 13 bases between. The CDR3 totals 15 residues.

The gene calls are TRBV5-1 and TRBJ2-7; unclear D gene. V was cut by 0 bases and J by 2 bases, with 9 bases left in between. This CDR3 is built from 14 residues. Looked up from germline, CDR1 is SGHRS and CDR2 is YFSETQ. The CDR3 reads CASSLDTNPYEQYF. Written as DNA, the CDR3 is TGCGCCAGCAGCTTGGACACCAACCCCTACGAGCAGTACTTC. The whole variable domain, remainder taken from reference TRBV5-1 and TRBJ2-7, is KAGVTQTPRYLIKTRGQQVTLSCSPISGHRSVSWYQQTPGQGLQFLFEYFSETQRNKGNFPGRFSGRQFSNSRSEMNVSTLELGDSALYLCASSLDTNPYEQYFGPGTRLTVT.

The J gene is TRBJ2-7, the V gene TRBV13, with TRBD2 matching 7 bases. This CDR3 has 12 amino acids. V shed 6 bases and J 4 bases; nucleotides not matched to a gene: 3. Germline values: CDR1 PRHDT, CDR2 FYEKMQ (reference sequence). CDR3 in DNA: TGTGCCAGCAGTCTGGGGGGGTACGAGCAGTACTTC. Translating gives CASSLGGYEQYF.

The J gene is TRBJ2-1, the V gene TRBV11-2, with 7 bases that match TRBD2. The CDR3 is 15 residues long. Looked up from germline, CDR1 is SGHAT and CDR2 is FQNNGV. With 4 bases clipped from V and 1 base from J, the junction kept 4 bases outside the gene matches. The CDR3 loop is CASSSQRGSYNEQFF. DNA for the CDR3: TGTGCCAGCAGCTCACAGCGGGGTTCCTACAATGAGCAGTTCTTC.

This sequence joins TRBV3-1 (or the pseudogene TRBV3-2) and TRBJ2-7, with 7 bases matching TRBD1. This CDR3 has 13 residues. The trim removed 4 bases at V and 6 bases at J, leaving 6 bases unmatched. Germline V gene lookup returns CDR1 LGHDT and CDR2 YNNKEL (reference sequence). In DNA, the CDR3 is TGTGCCAGCAGCCTGGAGAGGGGGCTCGAGCAGTACTTC. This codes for CASSLERGLEQYF.

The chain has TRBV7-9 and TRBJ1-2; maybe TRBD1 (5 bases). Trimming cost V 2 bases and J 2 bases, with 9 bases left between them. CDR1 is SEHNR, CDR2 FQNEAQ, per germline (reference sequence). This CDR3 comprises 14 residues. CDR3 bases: TGTGCCAGCAGCTTACGACAGTCGAACTATGGCTACACCTTC. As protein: CASSLRQSNYGYTF.

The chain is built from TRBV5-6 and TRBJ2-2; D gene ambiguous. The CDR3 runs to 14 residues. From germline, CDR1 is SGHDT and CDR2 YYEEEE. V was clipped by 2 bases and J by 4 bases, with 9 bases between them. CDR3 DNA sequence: TGTGCCAGCAGCTTAAGCTCGGCCACCGGGGAGCTGTTTTTT. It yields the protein CASSLSSATGELFF.

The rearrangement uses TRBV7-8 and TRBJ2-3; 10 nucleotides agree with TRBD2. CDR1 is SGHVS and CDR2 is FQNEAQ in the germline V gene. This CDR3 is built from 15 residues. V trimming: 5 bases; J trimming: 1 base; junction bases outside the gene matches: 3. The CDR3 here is CASSLLAGGTDTQYF. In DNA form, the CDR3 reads TGTGCCAGCAGCCTCCTAGCGGGGGGCACAGATACGCAGTATTTT.

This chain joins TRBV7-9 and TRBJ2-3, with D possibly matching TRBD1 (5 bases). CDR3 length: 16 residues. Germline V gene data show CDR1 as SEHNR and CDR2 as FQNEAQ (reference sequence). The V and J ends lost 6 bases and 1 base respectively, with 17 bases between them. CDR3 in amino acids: CASSSTKGSRTDTQYF. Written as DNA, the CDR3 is TGTGCCAGCAGTTCCACGAAGGGGTCGCGCACAGATACGCAGTATTTT.

DNA for the CDR3: TGTGCCAGCACCAGGACAGGGGGACTCTACGAGCAGTACTTC. It codes for CASTRTGGLYEQYF. The chain joins TRBV6-5 to TRBJ2-7; 10 nucleotides match TRBD1. V trimming: 7 bases; J trimming: 3 bases; junction bases outside the gene matches: 6. The CDR3 contains 14 residues. CDR1 and CDR2 from the germline V gene are MNHEY and SVGAGI.

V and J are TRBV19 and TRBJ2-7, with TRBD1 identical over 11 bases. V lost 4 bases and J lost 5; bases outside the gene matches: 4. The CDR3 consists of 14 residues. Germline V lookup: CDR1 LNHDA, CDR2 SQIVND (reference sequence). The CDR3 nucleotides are TGTGCCAGTAGTACCCGGGACAGGGGGAACGAGCAGTACTTC. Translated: CASSTRDRGNEQYF.

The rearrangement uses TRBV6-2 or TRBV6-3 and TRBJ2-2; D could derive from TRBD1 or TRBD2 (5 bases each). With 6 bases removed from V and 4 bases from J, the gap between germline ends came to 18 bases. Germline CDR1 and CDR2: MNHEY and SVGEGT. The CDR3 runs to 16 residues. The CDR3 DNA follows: TGTGCCAGCAGCTATCCGGGACGGACTTCCACCGGGGAGCTGTTTTTT. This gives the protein CASSYPGRTSTGELFF.